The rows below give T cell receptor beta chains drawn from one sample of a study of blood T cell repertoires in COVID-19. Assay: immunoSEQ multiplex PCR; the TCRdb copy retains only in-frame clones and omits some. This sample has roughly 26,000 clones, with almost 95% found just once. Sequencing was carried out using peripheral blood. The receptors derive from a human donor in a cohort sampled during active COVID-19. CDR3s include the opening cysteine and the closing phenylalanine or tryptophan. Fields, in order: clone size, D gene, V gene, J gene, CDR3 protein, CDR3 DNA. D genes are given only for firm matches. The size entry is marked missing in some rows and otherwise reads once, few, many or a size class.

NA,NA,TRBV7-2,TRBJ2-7,CASSLGQGFYEQYF,TGTGCCAGCAGCTTAGGGCAGGGTTTCTACGAGCAGTACTTC
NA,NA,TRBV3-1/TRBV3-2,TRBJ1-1,CASSQDGAGGEAFF,TGTGCCAGCAGCCAAGATGGGGCGGGAGGTGAAGCTTTCTTT
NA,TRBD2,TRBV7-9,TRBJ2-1,CASSNRLAGYYNEQFF,TGTGCCAGCAGCAATAGACTAGCGGGCTACTACAATGAGCAGTTCTTC
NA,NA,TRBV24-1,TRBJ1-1,CATSTQGSDRTAFF,TGTGCCACCAGCACACAGGGTAGTGACCGAACGGCTTTCTTT
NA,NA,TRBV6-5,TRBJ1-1,CASKEGKATEAFF,TGTGCCAGCAAAGAGGGAAAGGCCACTGAAGCTTTCTTT
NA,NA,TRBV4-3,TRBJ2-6,CASSQDITGTVGANVLTF,TGCGCCAGCAGCCAAGATATTACAGGAACCGTTGGGGCCAACGTCCTGACTTTC
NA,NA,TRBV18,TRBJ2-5,CASSREGGSQETQYF,TGTGCCAGCTCACGGGAGGGGGGGTCACAAGAGACCCAGTACTTC
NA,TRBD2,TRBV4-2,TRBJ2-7,CASSPGGVYEQYF,TGTGCCAGCAGCCCCGGGGGGGTGTACGAGCAGTACTTC
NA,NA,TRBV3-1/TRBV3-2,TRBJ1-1,CASSQEGRGSENTEAFF,TGTGCCAGCAGCCAAGAGGGGCGGGGGTCAGAGAACACTGAAGCTTTCTTT
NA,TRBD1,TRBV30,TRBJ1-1,CAWSVGTGSTEAFF,TGTGCCTGGAGTGTTGGGACAGGGAGCACTGAAGCTTTCTTT
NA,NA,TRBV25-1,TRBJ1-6,CASSVSSGSGSPLHF,TGTGCCAGCAGTGTCTCCTCGGGCAGCGGGTCACCCCTCCACTTT
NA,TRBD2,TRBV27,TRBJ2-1,CASSSKLAGSSYNEQFF,TGTGCCAGCAGTTCCAAATTAGCGGGGAGCTCCTACAATGAGCAGTTCTTC
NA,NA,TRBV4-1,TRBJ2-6,CASSQGAGVSSGANVLTF,TGCGCCAGCAGCCAAGGCGCAGGTGTGAGCTCTGGGGCCAACGTCCTGACTTTC
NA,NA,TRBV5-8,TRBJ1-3,CASRRPGQGGNTIYF,TGTGCCAGCCGGCGACCAGGGCAAGGTGGAAACACCATATATTTT
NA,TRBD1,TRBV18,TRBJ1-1,CASSPFDRVNTEAFF,TGTGCCAGCTCACCATTTGACAGGGTGAACACTGAAGCTTTCTTT
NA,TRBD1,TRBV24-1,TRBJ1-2,CATSKTGQSYGYTF,TGTGCCACCAGTAAGACGGGACAGTCCTATGGCTACACCTTC
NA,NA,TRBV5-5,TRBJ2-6,CASSLKAANSGANVLTF,TGTGCCAGCAGCTTGAAAGCGGCCAACTCTGGGGCCAACGTCCTGACTTTC
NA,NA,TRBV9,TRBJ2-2,CASSMRLDSANTGELFF,TGTGCCAGCAGCATGCGACTAGATTCAGCGAACACCGGGGAGCTGTTTTTT
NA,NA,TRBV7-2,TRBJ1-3,CASSLAHNSGNTIYF,TGTGCCAGCAGCTTAGCCCACAACTCTGGAAACACCATATATTTT
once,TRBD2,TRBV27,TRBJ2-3,CASSLKVSGGATDTQYF,TGTGCCAGCAGTTTAAAGGTTAGCGGGGGGGCCACAGATACGCAGTATTTT
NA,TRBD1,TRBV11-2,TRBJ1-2,CASSQDRVGYGYTF,TGTGCCAGCAGTCAGGACAGGGTAGGCTATGGCTACACCTTC
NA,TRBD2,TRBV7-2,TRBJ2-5,CASSLMASGGVETQYF,TGTGCCAGCAGCTTAATGGCTAGCGGGGGGGTAGAGACCCAGTACTTC
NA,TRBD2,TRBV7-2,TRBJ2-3,CASGRLAGITQYF,TGTGCCAGCGGCCGACTAGCGGGGATTACGCAGTATTTT
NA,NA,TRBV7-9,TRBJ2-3,CASKVASAGTDTQYF,TGTGCCAGCAAAGTTGCCTCCGCAGGGACAGATACGCAGTATTTT
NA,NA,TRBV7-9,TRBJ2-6,CASSPRGRGNSGANVLTF,TGTGCCAGCAGCCCCAGGGGCAGAGGCAACTCTGGGGCCAACGTCCTGACTTTC
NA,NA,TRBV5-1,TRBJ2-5,CASRATGLDGAQYF,TGCGCCAGCCGTGCTACGGGACTGGATGGAGCCCAGTACTTC
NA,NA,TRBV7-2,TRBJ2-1,CASSSASRGHNEQFF,TGTGCCAGCAGCTCAGCCTCCAGGGGACACAATGAGCAGTTCTTC
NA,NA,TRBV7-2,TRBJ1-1,CASSLQPGLNTEAFF,TGTGCCAGCAGCTTACAGCCGGGGTTGAACACTGAAGCTTTCTTT
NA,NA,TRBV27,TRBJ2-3,CATKSQGSTQYF,TGTGCCACCAAATCACAGGGCAGTACGCAGTATTTT
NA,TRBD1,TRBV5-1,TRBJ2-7,CASSLGGTGKTYEQYF,TGCGCCAGCAGCTTGGGCGGGACAGGGAAAACCTACGAGCAGTACTTC
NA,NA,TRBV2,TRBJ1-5,CASSASGVKNQPQHF,TGTGCCAGCAGTGCTAGCGGGGTGAAGAATCAGCCCCAGCATTTT
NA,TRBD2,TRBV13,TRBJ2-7,CASSGGTSGRSYEQYF,TGTGCCAGCAGCGGAGGGACTAGCGGGAGGTCCTACGAGCAGTACTTC
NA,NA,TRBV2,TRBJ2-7,CASTRLRSYEQYF,TGTGCCAGCACTCGTCTGCGCTCCTACGAGCAGTACTTC
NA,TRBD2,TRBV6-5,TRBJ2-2,CASRTGTRDTGELFF,TGTGCCAGCAGAACCGGGACTAGAGACACCGGGGAGCTGTTTTTT
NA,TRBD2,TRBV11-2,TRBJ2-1,CASSLVGLAGGPEQFF,TGTGCCAGCAGCTTAGTTGGACTAGCGGGAGGACCAGAGCAGTTCTTC
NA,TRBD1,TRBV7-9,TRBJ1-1,CASNPFETGRTEAFF,TGTGCCAGCAATCCCTTCGAGACAGGGAGGACTGAAGCTTTCTTT
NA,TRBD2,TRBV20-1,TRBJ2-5,CSASEAGGGRQETQYF,TGCAGTGCTAGTGAGGCGGGAGGGGGGAGGCAAGAGACCCAGTACTTC
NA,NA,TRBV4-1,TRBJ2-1,CASSQGELSYNEQFF,TGCGCCAGCAGCCAAGGAGAACTCTCCTACAATGAGCAGTTCTTC
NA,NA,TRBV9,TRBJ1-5,CASSVEGGNQPQHF,TGTGCCAGCAGCGTAGAAGGGGGCAATCAGCCCCAGCATTTT
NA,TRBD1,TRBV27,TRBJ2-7,CASSLQGQVKSYEQYF,TGTGCCAGCAGTTTACAGGGACAGGTTAAATCCTACGAGCAGTACTTC
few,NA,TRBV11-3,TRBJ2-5,CASSDGKTSEVETQYF,TGTGCCAGCAGCGATGGGAAGACTAGTGAGGTCGAGACCCAGTACTTC
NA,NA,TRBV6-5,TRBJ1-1,CASELTASITEAFF,TGTGCCAGCGAGTTGACAGCCAGTATCACTGAAGCTTTCTTT
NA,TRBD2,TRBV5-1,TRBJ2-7,CASSHPGTSGSSYEQYF,TGCGCCAGCAGCCACCCCGGGACTAGCGGGAGTTCCTACGAGCAGTACTTC
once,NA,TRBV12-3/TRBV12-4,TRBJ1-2,CASSFQGNYGYTF,TGTGCCAGCAGTTTCCAGGGTAACTATGGCTACACCTTC
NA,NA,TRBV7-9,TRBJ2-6,CASSTTVSGANVLTF,TGTGCCAGCAGCACGACAGTCTCTGGGGCCAACGTCCTGACTTTC
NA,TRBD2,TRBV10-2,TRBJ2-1,CASSLLAGGYNEQFF,TGCGCCAGCAGCCTTCTAGCGGGGGGGTACAATGAGCAGTTCTTC
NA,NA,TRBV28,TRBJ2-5,CASSPNLGKSGGSQETQYF,TGTGCCAGCAGTCCCAATCTTGGGAAATCAGGAGGGTCCCAAGAGACCCAGTACTTC
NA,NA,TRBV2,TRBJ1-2,CASTLAGTHGYTF,TGTGCCAGCACCCTGGCGGGGACTCACGGCTACACCTTC
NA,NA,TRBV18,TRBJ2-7,CASSMDKTRAYEQYF,TGTGCCAGCTCAATGGATAAAACTAGGGCCTACGAGCAGTACTTC
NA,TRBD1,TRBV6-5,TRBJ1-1,CASSRQGRTEAFF,TGTGCCAGCAGTCGACAGGGGAGGACTGAAGCTTTCTTT
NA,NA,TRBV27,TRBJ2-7,CASRTAGAQNYYEQYF,TGTGCCAGCAGAACCGCGGGGGCTCAAAACTACTACGAGCAGTACTTC
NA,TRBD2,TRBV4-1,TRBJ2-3,CASSLGLAGAAQYF,TGCGCCAGCAGCCTCGGACTAGCGGGAGCCGCGCAGTATTTT
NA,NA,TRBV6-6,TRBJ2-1,CASSLHSGEQFF,TGTGCCAGCAGTTTACACTCGGGTGAGCAGTTCTTC
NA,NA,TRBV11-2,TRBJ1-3,CASSLSLQGFGNTIYF,TGTGCCAGCAGCTTGAGTCTACAGGGTTTCGGAAACACCATATATTTT
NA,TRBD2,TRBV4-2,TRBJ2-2,CATGLAAGELFF,TGTGCAACGGGACTAGCGGCCGGGGAGCTGTTTTTT